This entry lists 6 T cell receptor beta chains sequenced from one sample in a study of T cell responses to AZD1222 COVID-19 vaccine. Sequenced by immunoSEQ multiplex PCR; TCRdb stores in-frame clones only, minus some. This table has tens of thousands of clones, almost 90% appearing once. The sequences come from peripheral blood, collected on day 0 of AZD1222 vaccination. These receptors originate from an adult in good health.

This rearrangement joins TRBV6-1 to TRBJ2-1, with D tentatively TRBD2 (6 bases). From germline, CDR1 is MNHNS and CDR2 SASEGT. This CDR3 has 14 residues. V was cut by 3 bases and J by 3 bases, with 9 bases left in between. CDR3: CASSEGEDYNEQFF. The CDR3 coding sequence is TGTGCCAGCAGTGAGGGGGAGGACTACAATGAGCAGTTCTTC.

V gene TRBV7-8 combines with J gene TRBJ1-2; 7 nucleotides align to TRBD1. Germline CDR1 is SGHVS and CDR2 is FQNEAQ. With 1 base clipped from V and 8 bases from J, the junction kept 10 bases outside the gene matches. The CDR3 runs to 15 residues. Written as DNA, the CDR3 is TGTGCCAGCAGCTTAGATGACAGGGATTTAGTCGGCTACACCTTC. It yields the protein CASSLDDRDLVGYTF.

This chain connects TRBV7-8 to TRBJ2-2; D ambiguous. Trimming shortened V by 2 bases and J by 7 bases, and 5 bases separated the two germline ends. The CDR3 runs to 12 residues. Germline V gene lookup returns CDR1 SGHVS and CDR2 FQNEAQ. Here the CDR3 DNA reads TGTGCCAGCAGCTTATCTCGCGGGGAGCTGTTTTTT. It codes for CASSLSRGELFF. Variable domain in full (rest from reference TRBV7-8 and TRBJ2-2): GAGVSQSPRYKVAKRGQDVALRCDPISGHVSLFWYQQALGQGPEFLTYFQNEAQLDKSGLPSDRFFAERPEGSVSTLKIQRTQQEDSAVYLCASSLSRGELFFGEGSRLTVL.

The V call is TRBV6-1, the J call TRBJ2-7, with unresolved D. The CDR3 runs to 16 residues. V was clipped by 0 bases and J by 0 bases, with 12 bases between them. Germline values: CDR1 MNHNS, CDR2 SASEGT. The CDR3 DNA reads as TGTGCCAGCAGTGAAGCGCTGACCGTAAGCTCCTACGAGCAGTACTTC. This gives the protein CASSEALTVSSYEQYF.

The rearrangement joins TRBV7-3 to TRBJ2-7; the match to TRBD2 covers 15 bases. Germline CDR1 SGHTA, CDR2 FQGTGA. With 5 bases clipped from V and 5 bases from J, the junction kept 4 bases outside the gene matches. The CDR3 has 15 amino acids. CDR3 region: CASSTGLAGGDEQYF. CDR3 nucleotide sequence: TGTGCCAGCAGCACGGGACTAGCGGGAGGTGACGAGCAGTACTTC.

The CDR3 DNA reads as TGTGCCTGGGGGGACCGAGGCTATGGCTACACCTTC. It translates to CAWGDRGYGYTF. The genes are TRBV30 and TRBJ1-2; D possibly corresponds to TRBD1 (5 bases). V was trimmed by 5 bases and J by 4 bases, leaving 11 bases between them. Germline V gene data show CDR1 as GTSNPN and CDR2 as SVGIG (reference sequence). The CDR3 sequence is 12 residues long.